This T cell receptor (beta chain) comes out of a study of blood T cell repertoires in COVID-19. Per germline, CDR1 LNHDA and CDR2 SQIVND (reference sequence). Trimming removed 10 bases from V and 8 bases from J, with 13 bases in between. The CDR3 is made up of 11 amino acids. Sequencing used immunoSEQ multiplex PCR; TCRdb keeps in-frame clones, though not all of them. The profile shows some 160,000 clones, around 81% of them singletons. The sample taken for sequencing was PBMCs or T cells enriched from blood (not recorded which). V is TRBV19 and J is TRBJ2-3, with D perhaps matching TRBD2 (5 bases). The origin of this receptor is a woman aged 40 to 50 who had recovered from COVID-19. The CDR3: CATHKGGTQYF. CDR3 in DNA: TGTGCCACCCACAAAGGAGGTACGCAGTATTTT.